This T cell receptor beta chain emerged from a study of control samples from healthy donors and cancer patients. Germline assignment: CDR1 SGHRS and CDR2 YFSETQ. With V trimmed by 2 bases and J by 2 bases, 2 bases remained unmatched. This CDR3 comprises 14 residues. Method: immunoSEQ multiplex PCR; TCRdb's copy keeps in-frame clones and lacks some. The sample has 95,000 to 100,000 clones, around 88% seen once. Sequenced material: blood. This chain links TRBV5-1 with TRBJ2-7; 9 positions agree with TRBD1. The source is a man in his thirties or forties in good health. In DNA, the CDR3 is TGCGCCAGCAGCTTCCGGGACAGGGCCTACGAGCAGTACGTC. Protein product: CASSFRDRAYEQYV.